This passage covers 14 T cell receptor beta chains from one sample sequenced in a study of CD4 T cells in relation to SARS-CoV-2 and coronaviruses. These receptors are not linked to any known antigen. Before the COVID-19 pandemic, during about 2010-2019, CD4+ T cells were taken from unexposed donors. CD4+ T cells were isolated from the cells after more than nine days of culture. Produced via immunoSEQ multiplex PCR; TCRdb's table is partial and in-frame only. In the table there are 28,000 or so clones, more than 65% of which are singletons. Sequencing was carried out using CD4+ T cells from PBMCs, cultured in vitro. The source of these receptors is a human donor in good health.

The chain uses TRBV5-1 and TRBJ2-7; 9 positions agree with TRBD2. The CDR3 has 14 residues. The V and J ends lost 0 bases and 5 bases, in that order; junction bases with no gene match: 3. Germline values: CDR1 SGHRS, CDR2 YFSETQ. Here the CDR3 DNA reads TGCGCCAGCAGCTTGGTTAGCGGGAGCGACGAGCAGTACTTC. This codes for CASSLVSGSDEQYF.

The chain uses TRBV6-6 and TRBJ1-1; 11 bases map to TRBD1. CDR1 is MNHNY, CDR2 SVGAGI, per germline (reference sequence). Germline trimming cut 5 bases from V and 10 bases from J; bases unmatched to any gene: 6. The CDR3 loop spans 13 amino acids. The CDR3: CASSRGQGARAFF. The CDR3, as DNA: TGTGCCAGCAGTAGAGGACAGGGGGCACGAGCTTTCTTT.

In DNA, the CDR3 is TGTGCCAGCAGCTTAGATCGGCGAGGGCTCTTGAGCACAGATACGCAGTATTTT. Translated, it gives CASSLDRRGLLSTDTQYF. The chain couples TRBV11-2 to TRBJ2-3, with a weak D call TRBD2 (5 bases). Germline CDR1 is SGHAT and CDR2 is FQNNGV. The CDR3 runs 18 residues. V was pared by 0 bases and J by 0 bases, with 16 bases between. Drawing the rest from reference TRBV11-2 and TRBJ2-3, the complete variable domain is EAGVAQSPRYKIIEKRQSVAFWCNPISGHATLYWYQQILGQGPKLLIQFQNNGVVDDSQLPKDRFSAERLKGVDSTLKIQPAKLEDSAVYLCASSLDRRGLLSTDTQYFGPGTRLTVL.

This clone turned up a few times. The chain uses TRBV3-1 (or the pseudogene TRBV3-2) and TRBJ1-2; D is ambiguous. Trimming left V 4 bases short and J 8 bases short, with 14 bases between. Germline V CDR1 and CDR2: LGHDT, YNNKEL (reference sequence). The CDR3 consists of 13 residues. The CDR3 loop reads CASSLGLPGGYTF. In nucleotides, the CDR3 is TGTGCCAGCAGCCTCGGACTCCCGGGCGGCTACACCTTC.

This clone has more than one count but fewer than ten. The V call is TRBV27, the J call TRBJ2-1; a weak D match, TRBD1 (5 bases). This CDR3 is built from 15 residues. CDR1 and CDR2 (germline): MNHEY, SMNVEV (reference sequence). V lost 2 bases and J 0 bases, leaving 8 bases between the germline ends. The CDR3 spells CASSLLQGSYNEQFF. CDR3 DNA sequence: TGTGCCAGCAGTTTACTTCAGGGCTCCTACAATGAGCAGTTCTTC.

CDR3 DNA: TGTGCCAGCAGTCCTCGACAGGGGACTATGTCTGGGGCCAACGTCCTGACTTTC. It is translated as CASSPRQGTMSGANVLTF. The V and J genes are TRBV6-6 and TRBJ2-6, with D possibly matching TRBD1 (8 bases). This CDR3 contains 18 residues. CDR1 is MNHNY and CDR2 is SVGAGI in the germline V gene (reference sequence). Trimming removed 5 bases from V and 1 base from J, with 18 bases in between.

This clone has just a few counts. The chain couples TRBV7-2 to TRBJ1-1, with TRBD1 identical over 8 bases. The J segment lost 4 bases and the V segment lost 6 bases, leaving 4 bases of the junction unmatched. CDR1 and CDR2 from the germline V gene are SGHTA and FQGNSA. This CDR3 comprises 13 residues. The CDR3 DNA sequence: TGTGCCAGCAGGTCCACAGGGGGCACTGAAGCTTTCTTT. Translating it yields CASRSTGGTEAFF.

This clone occurred a few times. The chain carries TRBV19 and TRBJ2-2, with TRBD2 matching over 12 bases. The CDR3 is 16 amino acids. With V trimmed by 5 bases and J by 2 bases, 3 bases remained unmatched. Germline values: CDR1 LNHDA, CDR2 SQIVND (reference sequence). CDR3 sequence reads: CASSPGLAGNTGELFF. The CDR3 DNA reads as TGTGCCAGTAGTCCCGGACTAGCGGGAAACACCGGGGAGCTGTTTTTT.

The chain links TRBV18 to TRBJ1-4, with D possibly being TRBD1 (6 bases). Germline V CDR1 and CDR2: KGHSH, LQKENI. This CDR3 region has 15 residues. V was trimmed by 2 bases and J by 5 bases, leaving 12 bases between them. CDR3 nucleotides: TGTGCCAGCTCACCAGGAGGACAGACAAATGAAAAACTGTTTTTT. It is translated as CASSPGGQTNEKLFF.

Here the CDR3 reads CASSARGGTSGIRELDEQFF. In DNA, the CDR3 is TGTGCCAGTAGTGCCCGGGGGGGGACTAGCGGGATAAGGGAACTCGATGAGCAGTTCTTC. The chain recombines TRBV19 with TRBJ2-1; 13 positions agree with TRBD2. The CDR3 sequence is 20 residues long. V was clipped by 5 bases and J by 8 bases; unmatched bases: 21. The germline V gene has CDR1 LNHDA and CDR2 SQIVND (reference sequence).

The chain uses TRBV27 and TRBJ2-7; D perhaps matches TRBD2 (6 bases). The CDR3 is 13 amino acids. Germline V lookup: CDR1 MNHEY, CDR2 SMNVEV (reference sequence). V lost 8 bases and J lost 3, with 14 bases in between. The CDR3 nucleotides read TGTGCCAGCGGGGGGTGGGTCGGCTACGAGCAGTACTTC. It codes for CASGGWVGYEQYF.

This rearrangement joins TRBV19 to TRBJ1-1; D uncertain. This CDR3 comprises 15 residues. The germline CDR1 and CDR2 sequences are LNHDA and SQIVND (reference sequence). Trimming left V 9 bases short and J 0 bases short, with 17 bases between. The CDR3 DNA is TGTGCCAGCGGCGACCCTGCCGGGATGAACACTGAAGCTTTCTTT. It specifies CASGDPAGMNTEAFF. The full variable domain, in which reference TRBV19 and TRBJ1-1 provide the parts outside the CDR3, is DGGITQSPKYLFRKEGQNVTLSCEQNLNHDAMYWYRQDPGQGLRLIYYSQIVNDFQKGDIAEGYSVSREKKESFPLTVTSAQKNPTAFYLCASGDPAGMNTEAFFGQGTRLTVV.

The rearrangement links TRBV4-1 to TRBJ2-3; the match to TRBD1 covers 7 bases. V was clipped by 4 bases and J by 5 bases; unmatched bases: 6. The CDR3 contains 14 residues. Germline CDR1 reads MGHRA; CDR2 reads YSYEKL. CDR3 region: CASSRTGSIDTQYF. For the CDR3, the DNA is TGCGCCAGCAGCCGGACAGGCTCGATAGATACGCAGTATTTT.

This chain joins TRBV28 and TRBJ1-1, with D unresolved. CDR1 is MDHEN, CDR2 SYDVKM, per germline. The CDR3 spans 12 residues. V was trimmed by 6 bases and J by 1 base, leaving 6 bases between them. CDR3 loop: CASRSANTEAFF. DNA of the CDR3: TGTGCCAGCAGATCAGCGAACACTGAAGCTTTCTTT.